The 20 T cell receptor beta chains in this list originate from one sample, sequenced in a study of cytomegalovirus exposure and HLA in healthy donors. With 60 Vbeta and 13 Jbeta primers, the PCR was carried out. Sequenced by immunoSEQ multiplex PCR; TCRdb stores in-frame clones only, minus some. The table records 140,000 to 150,000 clones, roughly 70% of them present only once. The sample was PBMCs. Receptors were obtained from a woman between 35 and 50 years old in good health and CMV-seronegative.

The V call is TRBV6-1, the J call TRBJ1-2, with 9 bases aligning to TRBD1. There are 14 residues in the CDR3. Germline-derived CDR1 and CDR2 are MNHNS and SASEGT. Unmatched junction bases numbered 6, after V lost 7 bases and J lost 3 bases. CDR3 residues: CASKPGQGDYGYTF. The CDR3 nucleotides read TGTGCCAGCAAACCGGGACAGGGAGACTATGGCTACACCTTC.

This rearrangement joins TRBV28 to TRBJ2-5, with a tentative D call TRBD2 (6 bases). Trimming removed 6 bases at V and 7 bases at J, with 15 bases between. This CDR3 has 13 amino acids. Germline V gives CDR1 MDHEN, CDR2 SYDVKM. CDR3 DNA sequence: TGTGCCAGCAGAACGCAGGCAGCGGGGACCCAGTACTTC. Protein: CASRTQAAGTQYF. The whole variable domain, remainder taken from reference TRBV28 and TRBJ2-5, is DVKVTQSSRYLVKRTGEKVFLECVQDMDHENMFWYRQDPGLGLRLIYFSYDVKMKEKGDIPEGYSVSREKKERFSLILESASTNQTSMYLCASRTQAAGTQYFGPGTRLLVL.

As DNA, the CDR3 is TGCGCCAGCAGAGGGGGACAGGGGGCCCGAGGGACTGAAGCTTTCTTT. Protein: CASRGGQGARGTEAFF. The chain joins TRBV10-2 to TRBJ1-1; TRBD1 aligns across 12 bases. The ends lost 6 bases at V and 5 bases at J; junction bases unmatched: 10. The V gene's germline CDR1 is WSHSY and CDR2 SAAADI. This CDR3 has 16 amino acids.

V gene TRBV29-1 combines with J gene TRBJ1-2; 11 nucleotides agree with TRBD1. Germline assignment: CDR1 SQVTM and CDR2 ANQGSEA. V trimming: 6 bases; J trimming: 4 bases; junction bases outside the gene matches: 4. The CDR3 contains 13 residues. In DNA form, the CDR3 reads TGCAGCGTAGGACAGGGGGCCGGCTATGGCTACACCTTC. Translation gives CSVGQGAGYGYTF.

The chain is built from TRBV19 and TRBJ2-2, with D perhaps matching TRBD1 (10 bases). Looked up from germline, CDR1 is LNHDA and CDR2 is SQIVND (reference sequence). V was pared by 9 bases and J by 6 bases, with 26 bases between. The length of the CDR3 is 17 residues. The CDR3 DNA reads TGTGCCAGCACGACAGGGGGCGGGGTAGCGGGAGCCGGGGAGCTGTTTTTT. It encodes CASTTGGGVAGAGELFF.

As for this clone: At the DNA level, this CDR3 is encoded by other sequences in the same sample as well. The DNA of the CDR3 is TGTGCCAGCAGTTACTCGAGACAGTCTAACTATGGCTACACCTTC. Translation: CASSYSRQSNYGYTF. This chain connects TRBV6-5 to TRBJ1-2; maybe TRBD1 (5 bases). With 0 bases removed from V and 0 bases from J, the gap between germline ends came to 8 bases. CDR1 and CDR2 (germline): MNHEY, SVGAGI. The CDR3 is 15 residues long.

The chain employs TRBV5-1 and TRBJ1-6, with a tentative D call TRBD1 (5 bases). V was clipped by 0 bases and J by 7 bases, with 11 bases between them. The CDR3 has 15 residues. CDR1 and CDR2 from the germline V gene are SGHRS and YFSETQ. CDR3 loop: CASSLGQGENSPLHF. DNA of the CDR3: TGCGCCAGCAGCTTGGGGCAGGGTGAGAATTCACCCCTCCACTTT.

This chain connects TRBV6-6 to TRBJ2-7; TRBD1 aligns across 9 bases. CDR1 and CDR2 from the germline V gene are MNHNY and SVGAGI (reference sequence). The trim removed 2 bases at V and 5 bases at J, leaving 4 bases unmatched. This CDR3 contains 14 residues. DNA for the CDR3: TGTGCCAGCAGTTACGTGGGACAGGGCAACGAGCAGTACTTC. Translation gives CASSYVGQGNEQYF.

Of note for this clone: The sample has other DNA sequences that encode this CDR3 too. The V call is TRBV18, the J call TRBJ1-5; 9 bases agree with TRBD1. From germline, CDR1 is KGHSH and CDR2 LQKENI. Germline trimming cut 3 bases from V and 5 bases from J; bases unmatched to any gene: 5. This CDR3 contains 15 residues. The CDR3 protein is CASSPGQGSDQPQHF. DNA for the CDR3: TGTGCCAGCTCACCGGGACAGGGTTCGGATCAGCCCCAGCATTTT.

This rearrangement joins TRBV5-1 to TRBJ2-5; weak D call: TRBD1 (6 bases). Trimming cost V 0 bases and J 0 bases, with 12 bases left between them. The germline CDR1 and CDR2 sequences are SGHRS and YFSETQ. This CDR3 spans 16 amino acids. The CDR3 nucleotides read TGCGCCAGCAGCTTGGCCATAGGACAGTACCAAGAGACCCAGTACTTC. Its translation: CASSLAIGQYQETQYF. Complete variable domain (other parts from reference TRBV5-1 and TRBJ2-5): KAGVTQTPRYLIKTRGQQVTLSCSPISGHRSVSWYQQTPGQGLQFLFEYFSETQRNKGNFPGRFSGRQFSNSRSEMNVSTLELGDSALYLCASSLAIGQYQETQYFGPGTRLLVL.

This clone was detected once. The chain is built from TRBV6-1 and TRBJ1-5; D remains unclear. Trimming removed 6 bases from V and 3 bases from J, with 9 bases in between. CDR1 and CDR2 from the germline V gene are MNHNS and SASEGT. This CDR3 has 13 amino acids. CDR3 region: CASRGEINQPQHF. For the CDR3, the DNA is TGTGCCAGCAGAGGAGAAATCAATCAGCCCCAGCATTTT.

This chain joins TRBV5-1 and TRBJ1-2; 8 positions match TRBD1. This CDR3 has 15 amino acids. Germline assignment: CDR1 SGHRS and CDR2 YFSETQ. V lost 1 base to trimming and J lost 0 bases; unmatched junction nucleotides: 2. The DNA for the CDR3 is TGCGCCAGCAGCTTGCAGGGGGCGGCTAACTATGGCTACACCTTC. Protein sequence: CASSLQGAANYGYTF.

This clone is a singleton in its sample. The rearrangement uses TRBV19 and TRBJ1-1; D remains ambiguous. Trimming shortened V by 7 bases and J by 1 base, and 7 bases separated the two germline ends. The CDR3 contains 12 residues. The germline V gene has CDR1 LNHDA and CDR2 SQIVND (reference sequence). The CDR3 protein is CASMLWNTEAFF. In DNA form, the CDR3 reads TGTGCCAGTATGTTATGGAACACTGAAGCTTTCTTT. Drawing the rest from reference TRBV19 and TRBJ1-1, the complete variable domain is DGGITQSPKYLFRKEGQNVTLSCEQNLNHDAMYWYRQDPGQGLRLIYYSQIVNDFQKGDIAEGYSVSREKKESFPLTVTSAQKNPTAFYLCASMLWNTEAFFGQGTRLTVV.

The V and J genes are TRBV6-5 and TRBJ1-6, with TRBD1 identical over 7 bases. The V gene's germline CDR1 is MNHEY and CDR2 SVGAGI. J lost 7 bases, V lost 8 bases, and 5 bases had no gene match. This CDR3 comprises 13 residues. CDR3 nucleotide sequence: TGTGCCAGCTGGGAGACAGGGAATTCACCCCTCCACTTT. It codes for CASWETGNSPLHF.

This clone was found once. In DNA, the CDR3 is TGTGCCACCAGCATGGCCAGGGGGACCCACAATGAGCAGTTCTTC. Translating it yields CATSMARGTHNEQFF. The chain employs TRBV15 and TRBJ2-1, with 7 bases fitting TRBD1. The germline V gene encodes CDR1 LNHNV and CDR2 YYDKDF (reference sequence). The V and J ends lost 4 bases and 5 bases, in that order; junction bases with no gene match: 8. This CDR3 is 15 amino acids long.

The rearrangement joins TRBV5-1 to TRBJ2-7, with 11 bases identical to TRBD1. J was trimmed by 6 bases and V by 0 bases; bases with no gene match: 5. CDR3 length equals 15 residues. Per the germline V gene, CDR1 is SGHRS and CDR2 is YFSETQ. The CDR3 spells CASSLAGQGGGEQYF. CDR3 DNA sequence: TGCGCCAGCAGCTTGGCGGGACAGGGGGGTGGCGAGCAGTACTTC.

This chain uses TRBV15 with TRBJ2-5, with TRBD2 matching over 8 bases. The tail of the sequence fits TRBJ2-7 better, so the J call may be wrong. The CDR3 spans 15 residues. Germline loops: CDR1 LNHNV, CDR2 YYDKDF (reference sequence). The CDR3 nucleotides are TGTGCCACCAGCAGTATCGGGGGGGCGGGCTACGAGCAGTACTTC. It translates to CATSSIGGAGYEQYF.

V and J are TRBV11-2 and TRBJ1-2; D is possibly TRBD1 (6 bases). Trimming took off 5 bases at V and 3 bases at J, with 13 bases between the two ends. The CDR3 runs 14 residues. Germline CDR1 and CDR2: SGHAT and FQNNGV. CDR3 protein: CASSIRQVHYGYTF. The CDR3 coding sequence is TGTGCCAGCAGCATCAGACAGGTGCACTATGGCTACACCTTC.

The chain carries TRBV28 and TRBJ2-7, with 8 nucleotides matching TRBD2. The CDR3 spans 12 residues. Looked up from germline, CDR1 is MDHEN and CDR2 is SYDVKM. Trimming removed 8 bases from V and 12 bases from J; junction bases left unmatched: 12. The DNA for the CDR3 is TGTGCCAGCCTTACGGGGTCTAGCGGGTGGTACTTC. The encoded protein is CASLTGSSGWYF.

The CDR3 here is CASNKSTAKRRHSYNEQFF. DNA for the CDR3: TGTGCCAGCAATAAGTCTACGGCCAAGCGGCGCCACTCCTACAATGAGCAGTTCTTC. This chain connects TRBV28 to TRBJ2-1, with D maybe TRBD2 (5 bases). The CDR3 sequence is 19 residues long. V lost 7 bases and J 0 bases, leaving 25 bases between the germline ends. CDR1 is MDHEN and CDR2 is SYDVKM in the germline V gene.